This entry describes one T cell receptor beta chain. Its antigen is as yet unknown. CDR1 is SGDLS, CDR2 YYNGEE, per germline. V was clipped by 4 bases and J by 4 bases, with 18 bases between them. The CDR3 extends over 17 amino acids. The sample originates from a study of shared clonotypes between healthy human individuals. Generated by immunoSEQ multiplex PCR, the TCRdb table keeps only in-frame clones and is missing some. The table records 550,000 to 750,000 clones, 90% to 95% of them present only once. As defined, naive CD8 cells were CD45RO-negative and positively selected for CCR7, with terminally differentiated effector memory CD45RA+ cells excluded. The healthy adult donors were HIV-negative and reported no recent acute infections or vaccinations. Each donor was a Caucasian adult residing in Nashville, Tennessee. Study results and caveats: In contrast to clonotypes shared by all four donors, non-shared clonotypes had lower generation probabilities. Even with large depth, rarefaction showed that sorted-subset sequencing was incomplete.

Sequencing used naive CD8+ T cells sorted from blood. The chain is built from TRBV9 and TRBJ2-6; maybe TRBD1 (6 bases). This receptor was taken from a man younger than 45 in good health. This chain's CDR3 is CASSPRDIPSGANVLTF. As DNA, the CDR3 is TGTGCCAGCAGCCCCCGGGACATACCGTCCGGGGCCAACGTCCTGACTTTC.